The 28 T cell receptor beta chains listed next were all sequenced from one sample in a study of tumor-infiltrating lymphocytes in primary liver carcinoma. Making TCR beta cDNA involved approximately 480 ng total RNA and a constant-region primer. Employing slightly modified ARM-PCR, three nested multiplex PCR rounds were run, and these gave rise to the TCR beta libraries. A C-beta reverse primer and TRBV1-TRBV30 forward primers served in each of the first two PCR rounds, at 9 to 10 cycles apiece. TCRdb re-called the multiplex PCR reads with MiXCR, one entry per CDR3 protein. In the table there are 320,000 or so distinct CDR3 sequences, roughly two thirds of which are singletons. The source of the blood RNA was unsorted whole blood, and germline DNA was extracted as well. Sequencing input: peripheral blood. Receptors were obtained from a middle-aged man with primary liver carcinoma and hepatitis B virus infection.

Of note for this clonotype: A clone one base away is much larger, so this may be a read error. The CDR3 spells CASSYVNLYDQYF. The CDR3 DNA follows: TGTGCCAGCAGTTACGTCAACCTCTACGATCAGTACTTC. The gene calls are TRBV6-6 and TRBJ2-7; D is undetermined. Germline CDR1 reads MNHNY; CDR2 reads SVGAGI (reference sequence). This CDR3 region has 13 residues.

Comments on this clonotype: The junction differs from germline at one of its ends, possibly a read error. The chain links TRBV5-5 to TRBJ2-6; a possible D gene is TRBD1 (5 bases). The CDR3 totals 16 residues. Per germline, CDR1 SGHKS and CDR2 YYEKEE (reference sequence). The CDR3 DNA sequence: TGTGCCAGCAGCTTGGTGCAGCTCTCTGGGGCCAACGTCCTGTCTTTC. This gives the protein CASSLVQLSGANVLSF.

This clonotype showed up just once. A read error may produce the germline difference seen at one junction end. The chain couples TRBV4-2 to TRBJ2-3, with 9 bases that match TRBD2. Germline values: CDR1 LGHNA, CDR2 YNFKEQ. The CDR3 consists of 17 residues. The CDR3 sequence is CVSSLSLAGVETDTQYF. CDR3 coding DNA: TGTGTCAGCAGCCTATCCTTAGCGGGAGTTGAGACAGATACGCAGTATTTT.

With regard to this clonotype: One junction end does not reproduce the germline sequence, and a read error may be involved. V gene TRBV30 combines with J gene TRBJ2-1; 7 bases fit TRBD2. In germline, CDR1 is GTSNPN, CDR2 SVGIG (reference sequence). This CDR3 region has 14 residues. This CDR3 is CARSASGAYNEQLF. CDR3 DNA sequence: TGTGCCCGGAGTGCCAGCGGGGCTTACAATGAGCAGCTCTTC.

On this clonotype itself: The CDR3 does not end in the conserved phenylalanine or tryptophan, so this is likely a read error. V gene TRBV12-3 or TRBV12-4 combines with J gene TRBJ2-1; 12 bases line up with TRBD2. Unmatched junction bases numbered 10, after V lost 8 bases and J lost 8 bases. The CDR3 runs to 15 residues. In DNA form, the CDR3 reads TGTGCCAGCGGTTCGACTAGCGGGAGCTCGTATGAGCAGTTCATC. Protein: CASGSTSGSSYEQFI.

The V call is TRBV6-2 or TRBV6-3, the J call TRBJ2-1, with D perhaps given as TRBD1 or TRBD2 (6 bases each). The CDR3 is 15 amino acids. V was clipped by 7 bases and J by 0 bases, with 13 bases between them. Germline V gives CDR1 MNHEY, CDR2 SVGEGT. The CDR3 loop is CASNRRGSSYNEQFF. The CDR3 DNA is TGTGCCAGCAACCGGAGGGGGAGCTCCTACAATGAGCAGTTCTTC.

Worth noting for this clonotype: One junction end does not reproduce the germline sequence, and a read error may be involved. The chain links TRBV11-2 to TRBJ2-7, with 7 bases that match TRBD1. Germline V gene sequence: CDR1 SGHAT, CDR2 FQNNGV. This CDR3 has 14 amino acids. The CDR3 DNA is TGTGTCAGCAGCTTCCTCTCGACAGGGAACGAGAAGTACTTC. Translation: CVSSFLSTGNEKYF.

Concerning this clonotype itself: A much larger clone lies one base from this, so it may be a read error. CDR3 bases: TGTGCCAGCAGCCGACACAGGAACACTGACGCTTTCTTT. Its translation is CASSRHRNTDAFF. The chain has TRBV6-5 and TRBJ1-1; perhaps TRBD1 as D (5 bases). The germline V gene encodes CDR1 MNHEY and CDR2 SVGAGI. CDR3 length: 13 residues.

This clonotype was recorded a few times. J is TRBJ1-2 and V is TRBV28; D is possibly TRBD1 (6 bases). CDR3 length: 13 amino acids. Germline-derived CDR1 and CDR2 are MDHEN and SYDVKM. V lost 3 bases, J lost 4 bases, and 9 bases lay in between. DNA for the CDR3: TGTGCCAGCAGTTTCGGGGGCAGCTATGGCTACACCTTC. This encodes CASSFGGSYGYTF.

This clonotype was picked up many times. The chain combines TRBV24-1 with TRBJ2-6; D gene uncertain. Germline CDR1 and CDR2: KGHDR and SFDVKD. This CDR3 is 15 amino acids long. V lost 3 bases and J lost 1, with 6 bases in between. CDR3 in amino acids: CATSDHLSGANVLTF. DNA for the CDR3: TGTGCCACCAGTGATCACCTATCTGGGGCCAACGTCCTGACTTTC.

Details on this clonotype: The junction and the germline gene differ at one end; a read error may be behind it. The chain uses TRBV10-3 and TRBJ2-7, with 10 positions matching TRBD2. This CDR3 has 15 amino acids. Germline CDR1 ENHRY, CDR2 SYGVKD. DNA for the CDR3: TGTTCCATCAGTGAGTCGTCTAGCGGGAGTTACGAGCAGTACTTC. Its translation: CSISESSSGSYEQYF.

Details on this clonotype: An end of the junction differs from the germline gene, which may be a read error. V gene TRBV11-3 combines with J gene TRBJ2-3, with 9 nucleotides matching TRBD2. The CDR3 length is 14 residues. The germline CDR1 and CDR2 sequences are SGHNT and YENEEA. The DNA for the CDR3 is TGTGCCAATAGCAGGACTAGCGAGTCAGATACGAAGTATTTT. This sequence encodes CANSRTSESDTKYF.

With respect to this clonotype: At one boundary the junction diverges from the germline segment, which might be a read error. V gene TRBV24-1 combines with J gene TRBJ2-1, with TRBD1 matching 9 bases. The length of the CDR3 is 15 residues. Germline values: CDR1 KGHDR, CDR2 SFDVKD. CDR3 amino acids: CATSLDRGAYNEEFF. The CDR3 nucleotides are TGTGCCACCAGCCTGGACAGGGGAGCCTACAATGAGGAGTTCTTC.

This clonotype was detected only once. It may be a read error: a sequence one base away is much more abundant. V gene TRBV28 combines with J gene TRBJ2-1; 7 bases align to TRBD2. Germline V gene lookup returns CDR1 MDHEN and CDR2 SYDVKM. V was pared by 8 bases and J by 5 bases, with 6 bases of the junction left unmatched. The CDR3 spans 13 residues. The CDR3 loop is CASWIRGDNEQFF. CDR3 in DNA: TGTGCCAGCTGGATACGGGGGGACAATGAGCAGTTCTTC. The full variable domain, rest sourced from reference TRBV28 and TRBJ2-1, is DVKVTQSSRYLVKRTGEKVFLECVQDMDHENMFWYRQDPGLGLRLIYFSYDVKMKEKGDIPEGYSVSREKKERFSLILESASTNQTSMYLCASWIRGDNEQFFGPGTRLTVL.

The CDR3 sequence is CASSALGTSGRADWDTQYF. The CDR3 DNA follows: TGTGCCAGCAGCGCGCTTGGTACTAGCGGGAGGGCCGATTGGGATACGCAGTATTTT. The chain recombines TRBV9 with TRBJ2-3; TRBD2 aligns across 13 bases. The J segment lost 6 bases and the V segment lost 3 bases, leaving 16 bases of the junction unmatched. Germline values: CDR1 SGDLS, CDR2 YYNGEE. This CDR3 has 19 amino acids.

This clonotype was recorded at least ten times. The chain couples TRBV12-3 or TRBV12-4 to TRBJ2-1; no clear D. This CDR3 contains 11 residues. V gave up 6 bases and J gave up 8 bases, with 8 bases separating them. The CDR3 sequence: CASSSTHEQFF. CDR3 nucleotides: TGTGCCAGCAGCTCTACCCATGAGCAGTTCTTC.

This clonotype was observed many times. DNA of the CDR3: TGTGCCAGCAGCCGTGGGGCCAGGGACTACGAGCAGTACTTC. Encoded protein: CASSRGARDYEQYF. The chain joins TRBV11-1 to TRBJ2-7; possibly TRBD1 for D (5 bases). Looked up from germline, CDR1 is SGHAT and CDR2 is FQDESV (reference sequence). This CDR3 spans 14 amino acids. The V gene lost 5 bases and the J gene lost 3 bases, with 14 bases spanning the gap.

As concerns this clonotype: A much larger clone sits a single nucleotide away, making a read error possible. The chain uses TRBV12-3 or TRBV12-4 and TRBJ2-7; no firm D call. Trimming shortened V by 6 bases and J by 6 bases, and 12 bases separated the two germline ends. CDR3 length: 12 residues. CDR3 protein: CASRPDGFEQYF. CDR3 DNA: TGTGCCAGCAGACCCGACGGATTCGAGCAGTACTTC.

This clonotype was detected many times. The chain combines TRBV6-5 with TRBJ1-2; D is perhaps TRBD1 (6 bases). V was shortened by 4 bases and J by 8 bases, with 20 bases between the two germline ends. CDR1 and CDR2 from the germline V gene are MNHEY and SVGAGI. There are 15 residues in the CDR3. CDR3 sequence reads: CASSSLQGGFVGYTF. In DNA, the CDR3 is TGTGCCAGCAGTTCCCTACAGGGAGGGTTTGTCGGCTACACCTTC.

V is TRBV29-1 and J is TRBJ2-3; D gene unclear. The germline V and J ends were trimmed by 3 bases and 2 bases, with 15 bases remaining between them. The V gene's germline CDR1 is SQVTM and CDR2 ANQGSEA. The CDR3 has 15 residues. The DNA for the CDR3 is TGCAGCGTTGAGGGCCGGGCCGACATCACAGATACGCAGTATTTT. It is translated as CSVEGRADITDTQYF.

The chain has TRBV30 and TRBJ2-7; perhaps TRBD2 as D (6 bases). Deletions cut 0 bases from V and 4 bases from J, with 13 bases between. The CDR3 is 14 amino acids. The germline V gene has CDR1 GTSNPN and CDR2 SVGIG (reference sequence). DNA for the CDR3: TGTGCCTGGAGTGTTGGAGGGAGTGGGTACGAGCAGTACTTC. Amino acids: CAWSVGGSGYEQYF.

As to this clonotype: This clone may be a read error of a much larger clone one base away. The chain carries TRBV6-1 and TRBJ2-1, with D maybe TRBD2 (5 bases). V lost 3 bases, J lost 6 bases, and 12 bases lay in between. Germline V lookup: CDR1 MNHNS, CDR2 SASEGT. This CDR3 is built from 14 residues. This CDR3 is CASSENSVFNEQFF. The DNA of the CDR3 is TGTGCCAGCAGTGAGAATAGCGTGTTCAATGAGCAGTTCTTC.

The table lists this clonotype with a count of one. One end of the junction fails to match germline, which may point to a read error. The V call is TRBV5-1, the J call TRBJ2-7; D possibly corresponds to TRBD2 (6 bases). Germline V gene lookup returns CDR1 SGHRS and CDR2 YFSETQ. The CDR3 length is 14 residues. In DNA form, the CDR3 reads TGCACCAGCGGCACAGGAATTCCCGGGGGCGAGCAGTACTTC. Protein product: CTSGTGIPGGEQYF.

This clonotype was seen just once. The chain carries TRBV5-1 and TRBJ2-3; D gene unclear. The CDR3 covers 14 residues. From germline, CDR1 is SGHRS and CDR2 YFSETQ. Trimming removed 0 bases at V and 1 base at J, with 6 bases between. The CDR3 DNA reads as TGCGCCAGCAGCTTGGCAGCGCGCACAGATACGCAGTATTTT. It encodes CASSLAARTDTQYF.

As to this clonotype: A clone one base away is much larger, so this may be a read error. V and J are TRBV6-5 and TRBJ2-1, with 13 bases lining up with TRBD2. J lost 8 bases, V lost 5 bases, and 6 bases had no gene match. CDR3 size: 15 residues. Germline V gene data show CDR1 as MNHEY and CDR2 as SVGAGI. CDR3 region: CASSKGLAGFHEQFF. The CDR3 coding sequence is TGTGCCAGCAGTAAGGGACTAGCGGGATTCCATGAGCAGTTCTTC.

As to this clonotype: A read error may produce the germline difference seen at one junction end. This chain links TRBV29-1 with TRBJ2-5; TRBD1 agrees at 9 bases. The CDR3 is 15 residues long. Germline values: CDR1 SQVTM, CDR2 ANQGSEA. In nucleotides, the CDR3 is TGCAGGGTCGGTAAGACGGGACAGGGCCAAGAAACCCAGTACTTC. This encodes CRVGKTGQGQETQYF.

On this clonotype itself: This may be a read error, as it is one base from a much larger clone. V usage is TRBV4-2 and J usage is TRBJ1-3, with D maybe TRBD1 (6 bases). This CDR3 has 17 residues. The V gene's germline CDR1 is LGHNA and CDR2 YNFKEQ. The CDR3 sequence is CASSQDSTRGIGSTIYF. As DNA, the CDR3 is TGTGCCAGCAGCCAAGATTCGACCAGGGGAATTGGAAGCACCATATATTTT.

CDR3 residues: CANSGTSVYAGELFF. CDR3 DNA sequence: TGTGCCAACAGTGGGACTAGCGTCTACGCCGGGGAGCTGTTTTTT. The rearrangement uses TRBV5-5 and TRBJ2-2, with TRBD2 matching 10 bases. After removal of 9 bases from V and 6 bases from J, the junction contained 11 bases not matched to a gene. The CDR3 runs 15 residues. Germline CDR1 reads SGHKS; CDR2 reads YYEKEE (reference sequence).